This T cell receptor (beta chain) was profiled in a study of T cell repertoires in cytomegalovirus infection. Each CDR3 protein is one row after TCRdb ran MiXCR on the reads. The data show about 460,000 distinct CDR3 sequences, with about 10% seen just once and roughly 10% held by the top ten. Study outcomes and limitations: The study found HLA-C-restricted CMV-specific TCR beta clonotypes dominating the ex vivo response.

This clonotype came up a few times. The target antigen is unknown. The clonotype originates from a human donor in good health (CMV status not recorded). Some clones in this sample may be carry-over from other donors' samples. Input material: PBMCs.

CDR3 sequence reads: CARTPGKHREGRETQYF. DNA for the CDR3: TGTGCCAGGACTCCGGGGAAGCATCGGGAGGGCCGGGAGACCCAGTACTTC. The rearrangement joins TRBV11-2 to TRBJ2-5; TRBD2 agrees at 8 bases. V lost 9 bases to trimming and J lost 5 bases; unmatched junction nucleotides: 20. The CDR3 runs 17 residues. Germline V gives CDR1 SGHAT, CDR2 FQNNGV. The full variable domain, completed using reference TRBV11-2 and TRBJ2-5, is EAGVAQSPRYKIIEKRQSVAFWCNPISGHATLYWYQQILGQGPKLLIQFQNNGVVDDSQLPKDRFSAERLKGVDSTLKIQPAKLEDSAVYLCARTPGKHREGRETQYFGPGTRLLVL.